The next 24 T cell receptor beta chains were all read from a single sample in a study of Ad26.COV2.S vaccination and SARS-CoV-2 variants. Here immunoSEQ multiplex PCR was the method, and the copy in TCRdb shows in-frame clones only, minus some. The data contain roughly 240,000 clones, around 87% of them seen just once; the ten biggest clones take up about 11%. The treatment: around 19 received Ad26.COV2.S at low or high dose, single or two shots; five or six received placebo; per-sample allocation not given. Collection of the samples took place on day 63 after the first injection of vaccine or placebo. The sequenced sample was peripheral blood, obtained in a trial of Ad26.COV2.S vaccine versus placebo. The receptor set was obtained from a person between 18 and 65 years old who received the Ad26.COV2.S COVID-19 vaccine or a placebo.

V gene TRBV6-5 combines with J gene TRBJ1-5, with 8 bases lining up with TRBD1. After removal of 6 bases from V and 4 bases from J, the junction contained 2 bases not matched to a gene. The germline V gene has CDR1 MNHEY and CDR2 SVGAGI. The CDR3 runs 13 residues. The CDR3 nucleotides read TGTGCCAGCAGGCGGACAGGGAATCAGCCCCAGCATTTT. This encodes CASRRTGNQPQHF.

The chain recombines TRBV11-2 with TRBJ2-2; unclear D gene. Germline lookup yields CDR1 SGHAT and CDR2 FQNNGV. The length of the CDR3 is 12 residues. V was cut by 3 bases and J by 6 bases, with 5 bases left in between. This chain's CDR3 is CASSLQPGELFF. Written as DNA, the CDR3 is TGTGCCAGCAGCTTGCAACCCGGGGAGCTGTTTTTT.

Concerning this clone: The junction and the germline gene differ at one end; a read error may be behind it. V and J are TRBV10-3 and TRBJ1-5; 7 nucleotides agree with TRBD1. This CDR3 is 12 amino acids long. Germline V gene data show CDR1 as ENHRY and CDR2 as SYGVKD. The CDR3 protein is CASRDSNEPQHF. The CDR3, as DNA: TGTGCCAGCAGGGACAGCAATGAGCCCCAGCATTTT.

The rearrangement joins TRBV4-3 to TRBJ1-6; perhaps TRBD1 as D (6 bases). Germline V gene data show CDR1 as LGHNA and CDR2 as YSLEER. Trimming pared 1 base from V and 6 bases from J, leaving 13 bases between. The CDR3 loop spans 16 amino acids. CDR3 DNA: TGCGCCAGCAGCCAAGTTGAGACAGGAATTAATTCACCCCTCCACTTT. This sequence encodes CASSQVETGINSPLHF.

The V and J genes are TRBV5-6 and TRBJ2-5; no clear D gene. The CDR3 runs 13 residues. The V end was cut by 1 base, the J end by 4 bases, with 8 bases between. CDR1 and CDR2 from the germline V gene are SGHDT and YYEEEE. The CDR3 region has the DNA TGTGCCAGCAGCTTGAGGCTCCGAGAGACCCAGTACTTC. Protein: CASSLRLRETQYF.

The gene calls are TRBV7-3 and TRBJ2-3; TRBD2 aligns across 11 bases. The CDR3 is 17 residues long. Germline CDR1 reads SGHTA; CDR2 reads FQGTGA. J gave up 1 base and V 5 bases, and 8 bases lay outside the gene matches. CDR3 amino acids: CASSDIAGGLRTDTQYF. The CDR3 DNA reads as TGTGCCAGCAGCGATATAGCGGGAGGGCTCCGCACAGATACGCAGTATTTT.

This rearrangement joins TRBV4-1 to TRBJ2-2, with a possible D match to TRBD2 (6 bases). The germline V gene has CDR1 MGHRA and CDR2 YSYEKL. V was clipped by 0 bases and J by 8 bases, with 16 bases between them. This CDR3 is built from 16 residues. CDR3 in amino acids: CASSQDLGGVGGELFF. The CDR3 DNA follows: TGCGCCAGCAGCCAAGATTTGGGGGGAGTGGGAGGGGAGCTGTTTTTT.

The gene calls are TRBV7-9 and TRBJ2-7; 9 bases map to TRBD1. Germline V gives CDR1 SEHNR, CDR2 FQNEAQ (reference sequence). V trimming: 5 bases; J trimming: 3 bases; junction bases outside the gene matches: 14. The CDR3 has 17 residues. CDR3: CASSVRLGQGKDYEQYF. The CDR3 nucleotides are TGTGCCAGCAGCGTGAGGCTGGGACAGGGTAAAGACTACGAGCAGTACTTC.

The chain uses TRBV18 and TRBJ1-1; D remains unclear. V shed 3 bases and J shed 0 bases, with 14 bases lying between them. This CDR3 region has 16 residues. Looked up from germline, CDR1 is KGHSH and CDR2 is LQKENI. CDR3 amino acids: CASSPTGNAMNTEAFF. DNA for the CDR3: TGTGCCAGCTCACCGACGGGGAACGCCATGAACACTGAAGCTTTCTTT.

The chain couples TRBV10-1 to TRBJ2-2; D call uncertain. Germline lookup yields CDR1 WNHNN and CDR2 SYGVQD (reference sequence). Trimming took 6 bases from V and 7 from J, leaving 9 bases between them. The CDR3 extends over 12 amino acids. CDR3 loop: CASRGSGGELFF. CDR3 nucleotide sequence: TGCGCCAGCAGGGGTTCGGGCGGGGAGCTGTTTTTT.

V is TRBV5-1 and J is TRBJ1-1; 9 nucleotides agree with TRBD1. The germline CDR1 and CDR2 sequences are SGHRS and YFSETQ. Trimming at V came to 2 bases and at J to 1 base, leaving 6 bases not matched to a gene. This CDR3 has 16 residues. This CDR3 is CASSLPGTGTNTEAFF. The CDR3 DNA sequence: TGCGCCAGCAGCTTACCCGGGACAGGGACGAACACTGAAGCTTTCTTT.

This clone was counted once. The V gene is TRBV19, the J gene TRBJ2-3; 11 positions agree with TRBD1. Germline V CDR1 and CDR2: LNHDA, SQIVND (reference sequence). The V and J ends lost 10 bases and 5 bases, in that order; junction bases with no gene match: 8. The CDR3 is 14 amino acids. CDR3 DNA sequence: TGTGCCACAAGAGGACAGGGGGCGGTAGATACGCAGTATTTT. Amino acid sequence: CATRGQGAVDTQYF.

The rearrangement joins TRBV6-6 to TRBJ2-1, with D hard to call. V was pared by 8 bases and J by 7 bases, with 9 bases between. The germline V gene encodes CDR1 MNHNY and CDR2 SVGAGI (reference sequence). This CDR3 region has 11 residues. The CDR3 sequence is CASGKANEQFF. CDR3 sequence (DNA): TGTGCCAGCGGGAAGGCGAATGAGCAGTTCTTC.

This chain uses TRBV5-4 with TRBJ2-3; 16 bases are a match to TRBD2. The CDR3 spans 17 residues. Germline V gives CDR1 SGHNT, CDR2 YYREEE (reference sequence). Trimming at V came to 5 bases and at J to 2 bases, leaving 5 bases not matched to a gene. The CDR3: CASRPGTSGRATDTQYF. The CDR3 DNA reads as TGTGCCAGCAGGCCCGGGACTAGCGGGAGGGCCACAGATACGCAGTATTTT.

This sequence joins TRBV6-2 or TRBV6-3 and TRBJ1-1, with D perhaps matching TRBD1 (5 bases). V dropped 2 bases and J dropped 5 bases, with 15 bases sitting between them. CDR3 size: 15 residues. The germline V gene encodes CDR1 MNHEY and CDR2 SVGEGT. The CDR3 region is CASSYGQGRGTEAFF. For the CDR3, the DNA is TGTGCCAGCAGTTACGGCCAGGGAAGGGGAACTGAAGCTTTCTTT.

The V gene is TRBV30, the J gene TRBJ1-1; 9 nucleotides line up with TRBD1. Trimming removed 2 bases from V and 11 bases from J; junction bases left unmatched: 15. The CDR3 runs to 15 residues. From germline, CDR1 is GTSNPN and CDR2 SVGIG (reference sequence). The CDR3 is CAWSLVPNRGRDAFF. The CDR3 DNA is TGTGCCTGGAGTCTTGTCCCTAACAGGGGGCGGGACGCTTTCTTT.

The chain employs TRBV9 and TRBJ2-3; 8 bases agree with TRBD1. V lost 6 bases and J lost 4; bases outside the gene matches: 4. CDR1 SGDLS and CDR2 YYNGEE come from the germline V gene. The CDR3 has 13 amino acids. CDR3 nucleotides: TGTGCCAGCAACTTACAGGGGGCAGATACGCAGTATTTT. It specifies CASNLQGADTQYF.

The rearrangement uses TRBV24-1 and TRBJ2-3, with a possible D match to TRBD1 (6 bases). Germline-derived CDR1 and CDR2 are KGHDR and SFDVKD. This CDR3 region has 17 residues. V was cut by 3 bases and J by 4 bases, with 19 bases left in between. CDR3 sequence reads: CATSDPKENRDADTQYF. DNA for the CDR3: TGTGCCACCAGTGATCCAAAAGAAAACAGGGATGCAGATACGCAGTATTTT.

The genes are TRBV6-5 and TRBJ2-7; D gene uncertain. This CDR3 contains 12 residues. Germline V gene data show CDR1 as MNHEY and CDR2 as SVGAGI. V was pared by 8 bases and J by 2 bases, with 10 bases between. CDR3 DNA: TGTGCCAGCTCGGGCCCCGCCTACGAGCAGTACTTC. It yields the protein CASSGPAYEQYF.

The chain links TRBV20-1 to TRBJ2-2; D is possibly TRBD1 (5 bases). V lost 3 bases, J lost 4 bases, and 18 bases lay in between. The V gene's germline CDR1 is DFQATT and CDR2 SNEGSKA (reference sequence). This CDR3 has 16 residues. In DNA, the CDR3 is TGCAGTGCTAGTTCTGGCAGGGCGATACGCACCGGGGAGCTGTTTTTT. Translated: CSASSGRAIRTGELFF.

The chain links TRBV19 to TRBJ1-6; a possible D gene is TRBD1 (5 bases). Germline assignment: CDR1 LNHDA and CDR2 SQIVND (reference sequence). This CDR3 region has 13 residues. The germline V and J ends were trimmed by 7 bases and 10 bases, with 14 bases remaining between them. The CDR3 bases are TGTGCCAGTATGGGGCAGGGAATCTCACCCCTCCACTTT. It is translated as CASMGQGISPLHF.

The chain has TRBV5-4 and TRBJ1-1; 7 bases match TRBD1. Per the germline V gene, CDR1 is SGHNT and CDR2 is YYREEE (reference sequence). V trimming: 8 bases; J trimming: 4 bases; junction bases outside the gene matches: 11. The CDR3 has 14 residues. The DNA for the CDR3 is TGTGCCAGTTCGACCTACAGGGGTGTCACTGAAGCTTTCTTT. It specifies CASSTYRGVTEAFF.

The rearrangement uses TRBV6-6 and TRBJ1-4; unclear D gene. Between the trimmed V and J ends, which lost 7 bases and 7 bases, there was a span of 13 bases. The germline gives CDR1 MNHNY, CDR2 SVGAGI (reference sequence). This CDR3 has 13 residues. The CDR3 loop reads CASTGTTGEKLFF. The CDR3, as DNA: TGTGCCAGCACCGGAACCACGGGTGAAAAACTGTTTTTT.

J is TRBJ2-1 and V is TRBV28, with 8 positions matching TRBD1. J lost 5 bases, V lost 7 bases, and 22 bases had no gene match. The germline gives CDR1 MDHEN, CDR2 SYDVKM. This CDR3 comprises 19 residues. CDR3 residues: CASTLTGTGRRKKNNEQFF. As DNA, the CDR3 is TGTGCCAGCACCCTCACCGGGACAGGTCGTCGAAAAAAAAACAATGAGCAGTTCTTC.